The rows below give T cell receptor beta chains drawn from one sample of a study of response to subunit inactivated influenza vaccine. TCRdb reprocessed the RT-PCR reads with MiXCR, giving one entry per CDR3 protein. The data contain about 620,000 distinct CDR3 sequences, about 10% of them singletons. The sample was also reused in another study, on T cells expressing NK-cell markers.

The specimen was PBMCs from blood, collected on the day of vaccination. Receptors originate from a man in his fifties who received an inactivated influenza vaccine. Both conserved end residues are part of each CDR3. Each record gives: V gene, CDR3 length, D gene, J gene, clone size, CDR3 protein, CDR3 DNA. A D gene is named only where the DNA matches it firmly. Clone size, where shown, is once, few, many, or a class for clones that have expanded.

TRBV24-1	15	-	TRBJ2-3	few	CATSDLSSSTDTQYF	TGTGCCACCAGTGATCTCTCCTCTAGCACAGATACGCAGTATTTT
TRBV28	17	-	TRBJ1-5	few	CASRTTTGYQPIQPQHF	TGTGCCAGCAGGACGACGACAGGATATCAACCAATACAGCCCCAGCATTTT
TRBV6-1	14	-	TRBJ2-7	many	CASRRDQGTYEQYF	TGTGCCAGCAGGCGGGATCAGGGGACCTACGAGCAGTACTTC
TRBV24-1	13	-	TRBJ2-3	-	CATSWDIGDTQYF	TGTGCCACCAGTTGGGATATCGGAGATACGCAGTATTTT
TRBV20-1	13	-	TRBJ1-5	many	CSASVQNNQPQHF	TGCAGTGCTAGCGTGCAGAACAATCAGCCCCAGCATTTT
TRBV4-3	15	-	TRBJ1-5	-	CASSQDLPGPQPQHF	TGCGCCAGCAGCCAAGATCTACCAGGGCCTCAGCCCCAGCATTTT
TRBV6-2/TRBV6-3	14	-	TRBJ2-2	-	CASRAGGHTGELFF	TGTGCCAGCAGAGCGGGCGGCCACACCGGGGAGCTGTTTTTT
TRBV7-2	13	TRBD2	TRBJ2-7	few	CASSFAGRDEQYF	TGTGCCAGCAGCTTTGCAGGGAGGGACGAGCAGTACTTC
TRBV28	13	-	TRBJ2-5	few	CASNPLGVETQYF	TGTGCCAGCAACCCCCTGGGGGTTGAGACCCAGTACTTC
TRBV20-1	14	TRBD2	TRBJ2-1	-	CSAYKRGHYNEQFF	TGCAGTGCTTATAAGCGGGGGCACTACAATGAGCAGTTCTTC
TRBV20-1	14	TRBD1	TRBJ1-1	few	CSAPLVQGDTEAFF	TGCAGTGCTCCCTTAGTACAGGGGGACACTGAAGCTTTCTTT
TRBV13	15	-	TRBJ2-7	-	CASSSPEGQSYEQYF	TGTGCCAGCAGCAGCCCGGAGGGACAGTCCTACGAGCAGTACTTC
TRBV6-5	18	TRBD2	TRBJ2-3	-	CASSYSKVQTSGPDTQYF	TGTGCCAGCAGTTACTCGAAAGTACAGACTAGCGGTCCAGATACGCAGTATTTT
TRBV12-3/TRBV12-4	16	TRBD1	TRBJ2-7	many	CASSPHGTGVSYEQYF	TGTGCCAGCAGTCCTCACGGGACAGGGGTCTCCTACGAGCAGTACTTC
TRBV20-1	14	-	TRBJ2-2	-	CSARDWRETGELFF	TGCAGTGCTAGAGATTGGCGGGAAACCGGGGAGCTGTTTTTT
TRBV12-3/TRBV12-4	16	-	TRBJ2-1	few	CASSLVLAYIHNEQFF	TGTGCCAGCAGTTTAGTATTAGCCTACATTCACAATGAGCAGTTCTTC
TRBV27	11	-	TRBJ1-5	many	CASRANQPQHF	TGTGCCAGCAGGGCCAATCAGCCCCAGCATTTT
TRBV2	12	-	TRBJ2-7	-	CASSRDNPEQYF	TGTGCCAGCAGTAGGGACAATCCCGAGCAGTACTTC
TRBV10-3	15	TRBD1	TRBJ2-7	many	CAISEQMAGGYEQYF	TGTGCCATCAGTGAGCAAATGGCAGGGGGCTACGAGCAGTACTTC
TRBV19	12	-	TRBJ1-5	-	CASNFIGHPQHF	TGTGCCAGTAATTTTATTGGTCACCCCCAGCATTTT
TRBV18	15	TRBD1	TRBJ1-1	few	CASSPLGGGAAEAFF	TGTGCCAGCTCACCATTAGGAGGGGGCGCGGCTGAAGCTTTCTTT
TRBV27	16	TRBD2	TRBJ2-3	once	CASQRTSGPSTDTQYF	TGTGCCAGCCAAAGGACTAGCGGGCCTAGCACAGATACGCAGTATTTT
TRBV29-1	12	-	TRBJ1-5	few	CSVEQGDQPQHF	TGCAGCGTTGAACAGGGCGACCAGCCCCAGCATTTT
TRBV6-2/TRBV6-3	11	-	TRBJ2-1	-	CASSSFGEQFF	TGTGCCAGCAGTTCTTTTGGGGAGCAGTTCTTC
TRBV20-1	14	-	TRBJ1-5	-	CSARDRGGNQPQHF	TGCAGTGCTAGAGACAGGGGTGGGAATCAGCCCCAGCATTTT
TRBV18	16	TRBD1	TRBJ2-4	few	CASSPQTGTGHNIQYF	TGTGCCAGCTCACCTCAGACCGGGACAGGGCACAACATTCAGTACTTC
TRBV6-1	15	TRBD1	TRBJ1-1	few	CASSRTDRVGTEAFF	TGTGCCAGCAGTCGGACGGACAGGGTCGGCACTGAAGCTTTCTTT
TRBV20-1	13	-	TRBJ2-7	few	CSASVGANNEQYF	TGCAGTGCTAGTGTGGGGGCGAACAACGAGCAGTACTTC